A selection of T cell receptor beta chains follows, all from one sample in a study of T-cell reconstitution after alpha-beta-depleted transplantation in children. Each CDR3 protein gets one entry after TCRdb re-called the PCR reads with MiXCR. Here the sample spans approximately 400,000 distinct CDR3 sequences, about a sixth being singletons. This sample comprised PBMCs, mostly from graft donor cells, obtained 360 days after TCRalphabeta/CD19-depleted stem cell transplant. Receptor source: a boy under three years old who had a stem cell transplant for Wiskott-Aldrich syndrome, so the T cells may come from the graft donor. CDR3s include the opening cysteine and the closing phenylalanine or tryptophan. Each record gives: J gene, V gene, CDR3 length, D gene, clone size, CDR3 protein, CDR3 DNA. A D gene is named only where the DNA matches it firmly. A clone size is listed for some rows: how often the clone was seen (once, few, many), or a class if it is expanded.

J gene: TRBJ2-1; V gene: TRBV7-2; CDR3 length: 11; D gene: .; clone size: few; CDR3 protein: CASTYMDEQFF; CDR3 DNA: TGTGCCAGCACGTACATGGATGAGCAGTTCTTC
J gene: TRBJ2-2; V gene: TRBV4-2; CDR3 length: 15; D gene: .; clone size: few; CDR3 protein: CASSQDLWGTGELFF; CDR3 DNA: TGTGCCAGCAGCCAAGATCTATGGGGCACCGGGGAGCTGTTTTTT
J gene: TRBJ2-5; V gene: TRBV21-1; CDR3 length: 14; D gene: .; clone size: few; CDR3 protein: CASSGGLFQETQYF; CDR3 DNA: TGTGCCAGCAGCGGAGGACTTTTTCAAGAGACCCAGTACTTC
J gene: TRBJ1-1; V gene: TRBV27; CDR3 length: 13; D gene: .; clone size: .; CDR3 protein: CASSLFRNTEAFF; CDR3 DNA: TGTGCCAGCAGTTTATTTAGGAACACTGAAGCTTTCTTT
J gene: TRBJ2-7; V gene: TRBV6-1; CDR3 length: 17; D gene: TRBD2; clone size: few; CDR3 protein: CASTKGTSGRDFYEQYF; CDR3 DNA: TGTGCCAGCACCAAAGGAACTAGCGGGAGAGACTTCTACGAGCAGTACTTC
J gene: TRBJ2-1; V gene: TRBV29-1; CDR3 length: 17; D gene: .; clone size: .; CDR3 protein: CSVATSGTSYTYNEQFF; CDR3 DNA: TGCAGCGTTGCAACTTCCGGGACGTCGTACACTTACAATGAGCAGTTCTTC
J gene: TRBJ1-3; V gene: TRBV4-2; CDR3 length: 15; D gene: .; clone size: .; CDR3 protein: CASSLSRTAGNTIYF; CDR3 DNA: TGTGCCAGCAGCCTTTCCAGGACGGCAGGAAACACCATATATTTT
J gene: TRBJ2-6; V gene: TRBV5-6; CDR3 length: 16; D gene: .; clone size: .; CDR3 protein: CASSLGRDSGANVLTF; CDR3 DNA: TGTGCCAGCAGCTTGGGCAGGGACTCTGGGGCCAACGTCCTGACTTTC
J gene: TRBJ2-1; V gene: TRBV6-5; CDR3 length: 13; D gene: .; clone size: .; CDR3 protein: CASSYLQGGEQFF; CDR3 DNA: TGTGCCAGCAGTTACCTTCAGGGCGGGGAGCAGTTCTTC
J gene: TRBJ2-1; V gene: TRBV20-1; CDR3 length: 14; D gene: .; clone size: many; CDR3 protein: CSASSHSSYNEQFF; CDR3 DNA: TGCAGTGCCTCCTCGCACAGCTCCTACAATGAGCAGTTCTTC
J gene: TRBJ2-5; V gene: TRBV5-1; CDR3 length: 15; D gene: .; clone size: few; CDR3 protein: CASSLESRAQETQYF; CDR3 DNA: TGCGCCAGCAGCTTGGAGAGCAGGGCACAAGAGACCCAGTACTTC
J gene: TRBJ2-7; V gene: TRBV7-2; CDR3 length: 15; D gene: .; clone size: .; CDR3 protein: CASSSLTSRAYEQYF; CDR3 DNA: TGTGCCAGCAGCTCCCTTACCTCTAGGGCCTACGAGCAGTACTTC
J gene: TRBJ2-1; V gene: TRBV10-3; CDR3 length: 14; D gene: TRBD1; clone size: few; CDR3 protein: CATGQGGSYNEQFF; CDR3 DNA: TGTGCCACTGGACAGGGGGGCTCCTACAATGAGCAGTTCTTC